Listed here are 28 T cell receptor beta chains from one sample, sequenced in a study of shared clonotypes between healthy human individuals (dated by TCRdb to 2019 to 2021). Library construction relied on the immunoSEQ multiplex PCR assay. TCRdb obtained this table from immuneACCESS and retained in-frame rearrangements with V and J assigned. These tables miss some clones; where compared with another copy, unresolved V genes account for less than half of the shortfall, and the remainder is unexplained. A total of under 2.5 million clones appear in this sample, 85% to 95% of them only once. The ten largest clones represent about 0.41% of the sample. Material for sequencing was naive CD4+ T cells from PBMCs. What the cell subset or site label conveys for this sample: CD45RA+ positively selected. These receptors were taken from a man between 18 and 35 years old in good health. Some clones in this sample may be carry-over from other donors' samples.

CDR3 in DNA: TGTGCCATCAGTGACAAACAAGAGACCCAGTACTTC. Its protein is CAISDKQETQYF. V and J are TRBV10-3 and TRBJ2-5; no definite D call. Germline CDR1 ENHRY, CDR2 SYGVKD. The ends were cut back, 3 bases at V and 2 bases at J, with 4 bases in the middle. This CDR3 spans 12 amino acids.

The sample holds one count of this clone. Other DNA sequences within the sample encode an identical CDR3. V gene TRBV7-3 combines with J gene TRBJ2-1; TRBD2 is a possible D gene (6 bases). The germline V gene has CDR1 SGHTA and CDR2 FQGTGA. V lost 2 bases to trimming and J lost 4 bases, with 12 bases between them. This CDR3 region has 15 residues. The CDR3 reads CASSLSRDSYNEQFF. The CDR3 region has the DNA TGTGCCAGCAGCTTATCCCGGGACTCGTACAATGAGCAGTTCTTC.

The chain recombines TRBV28 with TRBJ1-4; 8 bases fit TRBD1. The V and J ends lost 7 bases and 5 bases, in that order; junction bases with no gene match: 9. CDR1 MDHEN and CDR2 SYDVKM come from the germline V gene. The CDR3 runs to 15 residues. The CDR3 protein is CASNLQGASNEKLFF. The DNA of the CDR3 is TGTGCCAGCAATCTGCAGGGGGCGTCGAATGAAAAACTGTTTTTT.

The rearrangement links TRBV5-1 to TRBJ2-1; D may correspond to TRBD1 or TRBD2 (6 bases each). The V gene lost 4 bases and the J gene lost 10 bases, with 18 bases spanning the gap. The CDR3 is 14 residues long. Germline values: CDR1 SGHRS, CDR2 YFSETQ. The CDR3 DNA is TGCGCCAGCAGCCCACCGGGGGCCTTCCCCGAGCAGTTCTTC. It codes for CASSPPGAFPEQFF.

The chain uses TRBV27 and TRBJ2-7, with D unclear. The CDR3 contains 15 residues. Germline CDR1 is MNHEY and CDR2 is SMNVEV (reference sequence). With 2 bases removed from V and 0 bases from J, the gap between germline ends came to 11 bases. CDR3 in amino acids: CASSLIARYSYEQYF. The CDR3 DNA sequence: TGTGCCAGCAGTTTAATTGCGCGGTACTCCTACGAGCAGTACTTC.

The genes are TRBV5-5 and TRBJ1-1; TRBD1 might be the D (5 bases). The germline V and J ends were trimmed by 0 bases and 1 base, with 7 bases remaining between them. Germline V gene lookup returns CDR1 SGHKS and CDR2 YYEKEE (reference sequence). There are 14 residues in the CDR3. The CDR3 coding sequence is TGTGCCAGCAGCTTGGGACAGTCGAACACTGAAGCTTTCTTT. It translates to CASSLGQSNTEAFF.

This clone was counted once. The J gene is TRBJ2-7, the V gene TRBV7-6; D possibly corresponds to TRBD1 (5 bases). Per germline, CDR1 SGHVS and CDR2 FNYEAQ. CDR3 length: 13 amino acids. The V gene lost 6 bases and the J gene lost 3 bases, with 12 bases spanning the gap. The CDR3 DNA reads as TGTGCCAGCAGGCTGGCAGGGAACTACGAGCAGTACTTC. Amino acid sequence: CASRLAGNYEQYF.

The rearrangement joins TRBV30 to TRBJ2-1, with D hard to call. Between the trimmed V and J ends, which lost 3 bases and 5 bases, there was a span of 17 bases. The CDR3 runs to 15 residues. CDR1 is GTSNPN, CDR2 SVGIG, per germline (reference sequence). The CDR3 sequence: CAWSGSLLSHNEQFF. The CDR3 DNA reads TGTGCCTGGAGCGGAAGTCTGTTGTCACACAATGAGCAGTTCTTC.

Regarding this clone: The sample contains more than one DNA sequence encoding this CDR3. The V gene is TRBV28, the J gene TRBJ2-1; TRBD2 matches at 8 bases. There are 15 residues in the CDR3. Germline CDR1 reads MDHEN; CDR2 reads SYDVKM. J was trimmed by 5 bases and V by 6 bases; bases with no gene match: 9. The CDR3 loop is CASSSPGLGDNEQFF. The CDR3 nucleotides are TGTGCCAGCAGCTCTCCGGGACTAGGTGACAATGAGCAGTTCTTC.

In its sample, this clone was seen a few times. The chain carries TRBV28 and TRBJ1-5; 9 positions agree with TRBD1. The CDR3 extends over 16 amino acids. Germline V gene sequence: CDR1 MDHEN, CDR2 SYDVKM. The V and J ends lost 3 bases and 5 bases, in that order; junction bases with no gene match: 8. CDR3 sequence (DNA): TGTGCCAGCAGTTTCCACGGACAGGGGTTCGATCAGCCCCAGCATTTT. This encodes CASSFHGQGFDQPQHF.

This clone was counted a single time. The chain is built from TRBV27 and TRBJ2-7; 8 bases map to TRBD1. Germline CDR1 MNHEY, CDR2 SMNVEV (reference sequence). V dropped 5 bases and J dropped 4; count of bases not matched to a gene: 10. The CDR3 has 15 amino acids. The CDR3: CASSPSDRATYEQYF. The CDR3 nucleotides read TGTGCCAGCAGTCCATCGGACAGGGCGACATACGAGCAGTACTTC.

The chain employs TRBV4-1 and TRBJ2-5; D possibly corresponds to TRBD2 (6 bases). The CDR3 is 15 residues long. The V end was cut by 1 base, the J end by 5 bases, with 14 bases between. Germline V gives CDR1 MGHRA, CDR2 YSYEKL. The CDR3: CASSQGLGGRETQYF. The CDR3 DNA reads as TGCGCCAGCAGCCAAGGTTTGGGAGGTAGGGAGACCCAGTACTTC.

The J gene is TRBJ1-2, the V gene TRBV21-1. TRBV21-1 is a known pseudogene. This CDR3 spans 18 amino acids. CDR3 protein: CASSPPRGPGKTWGGYTF. CDR3 bases: TGTGCCAGCAGCCCCCCGCGTGGGCCCGGGAAAACCTGGGGGGGCTACACCTTC.

A remark on this clone: Other DNA variants within this sample encode the same CDR3. This sequence joins TRBV18 and TRBJ1-1; TRBD1 aligns across 7 bases. The CDR3 consists of 13 residues. From germline, CDR1 is KGHSH and CDR2 LQKENI. With 2 bases clipped from V and 3 bases from J, the junction kept 0 bases outside the gene matches. CDR3 in amino acids: CASSPGTDTEAFF. CDR3 DNA sequence: TGTGCCAGCTCACCAGGGACAGACACTGAAGCTTTCTTT.

The rearrangement joins TRBV4-2 to TRBJ2-1; 11 bases line up with TRBD2. V was pared by 2 bases and J by 5 bases, with 5 bases of the junction left unmatched. The CDR3 extends over 16 amino acids. In germline, CDR1 is LGHNA, CDR2 YNFKEQ. The CDR3 reads CASSQRGLAVNNEQFF. The CDR3 bases are TGTGCCAGCAGCCAACGGGGACTAGCGGTCAACAATGAGCAGTTCTTC.

This clone was counted only a few times. Within the sample, other DNA sequences also encode this same CDR3. The chain employs TRBV19 and TRBJ1-5; 7 bases match TRBD1. The CDR3 is made up of 13 amino acids. CDR1 and CDR2 (germline): LNHDA, SQIVND (reference sequence). With 8 bases clipped from V and 4 bases from J, the junction kept 5 bases outside the gene matches. The CDR3 DNA is TGTGCCAGTGGTGACAGGGAAAATCAGCCCCAGCATTTT. It is translated as CASGDRENQPQHF.

The chain carries TRBV20-1 and TRBJ2-1; D ambiguous. CDR3 length: 11 residues. V lost 3 bases, J lost 6 bases, and 6 bases lay in between. Per the germline V gene, CDR1 is DFQATT and CDR2 is SNEGSKA (reference sequence). The CDR3 bases are TGCAGTGCTAGCCTCAGCAATGAGCAGTTCTTC. Protein product: CSASLSNEQFF.

This sequence joins TRBV30 and TRBJ1-2, with D perhaps matching TRBD1 (6 bases). The CDR3 covers 12 residues. CDR1 and CDR2 from the germline V gene are GTSNPN and SVGIG (reference sequence). V was clipped by 2 bases and J by 5 bases, with 9 bases between them. CDR3 residues: CAWSYTGYGYTF. The DNA of the CDR3 is TGTGCCTGGAGTTATACAGGGTATGGCTACACCTTC.

The CDR3 protein is CASTTFVWNQPQHF. Here the CDR3 DNA reads TGTGCCAGCACCACGTTTGTTTGGAATCAGCCCCAGCATTTT. The V call is TRBV28, the J call TRBJ1-5, with no clear D. With 7 bases removed from V and 4 bases from J, the gap between germline ends came to 14 bases. The germline CDR1 and CDR2 sequences are MDHEN and SYDVKM. The CDR3 runs 14 residues.

V gene TRBV12-5 combines with J gene TRBJ2-3; TRBD2 agrees at 9 bases. The CDR3 runs to 19 residues. Trimming cost V 0 bases and J 6 bases; bases outside gene matches: 16. Looked up from germline, CDR1 is LGHNT and CDR2 is FRNRAP. Here the CDR3 reads CASGLVSREGQEGHDTQYF. The CDR3 region has the DNA TGTGCTAGTGGTTTGGTATCGCGGGAGGGCCAGGAAGGCCACGATACGCAGTATTTT.

The chain uses TRBV5-4 and TRBJ2-7, with 7 bases fitting TRBD2. The V gene's germline CDR1 is SGHNT and CDR2 YYREEE (reference sequence). Trimming at V came to 5 bases and at J to 7 bases, leaving 15 bases not matched to a gene. The CDR3 runs 15 residues. The CDR3 protein is CASSPSSGFPTEQYF. The DNA of the CDR3 is TGTGCCAGCAGTCCTTCTAGCGGCTTTCCTACAGAGCAGTACTTC.

V gene TRBV6-1 combines with J gene TRBJ2-7, with a possible D match to TRBD1 (6 bases). Germline V lookup: CDR1 MNHNS, CDR2 SASEGT. The CDR3 covers 13 residues. V shed 2 bases and J shed 6 bases, with 11 bases lying between them. The CDR3 DNA is TGTGCCAGCAGTGAATTGGGGGCAGGCGAGCAGTACTTC. This encodes CASSELGAGEQYF.

The chain employs TRBV5-1 and TRBJ1-2; D may be TRBD1 (5 bases). This CDR3 is 16 amino acids long. V lost 0 bases and J 3 bases, leaving 15 bases between the germline ends. The V gene's germline CDR1 is SGHRS and CDR2 YFSETQ. The CDR3 DNA reads as TGCGCCAGCAGCTTGGAATTCCCAGGGACTGACTATGGCTACACCTTC. Amino acid sequence: CASSLEFPGTDYGYTF.

CDR3 loop: CASSLVGSGGYTF. In DNA, the CDR3 is TGCGCCAGCAGCTTGGTAGGGTCAGGTGGCTACACCTTC. The rearrangement uses TRBV5-1 and TRBJ1-2; D is unclear. Germline V gives CDR1 SGHRS, CDR2 YFSETQ. The CDR3 sequence is 13 residues long. The V and J ends lost 0 bases and 7 bases respectively, with 10 bases between them. The full variable domain, rest sourced from reference TRBV5-1 and TRBJ1-2, is KAGVTQTPRYLIKTRGQQVTLSCSPISGHRSVSWYQQTPGQGLQFLFEYFSETQRNKGNFPGRFSGRQFSNSRSEMNVSTLELGDSALYLCASSLVGSGGYTFGSGTRLTVV.

This clone was counted once. The J gene is TRBJ2-1, the V gene TRBV5-6; D ambiguous. V was shortened by 1 base and J by 13 bases, with 9 bases between the two germline ends. There are 11 residues in the CDR3. The germline V gene encodes CDR1 SGHDT and CDR2 YYEEEE. The CDR3 sequence is CASSLMSDQFF. CDR3 sequence (DNA): TGTGCCAGCAGCTTGATGTCCGACCAGTTCTTC.

The CDR3: CASSLSQGAAGANVLTF. The CDR3 nucleotides are TGTGCCAGCAGCTTGTCCCAGGGGGCGGCTGGGGCCAACGTCCTGACTTTC. The chain has TRBV5-4 and TRBJ2-6; TRBD1 aligns across 8 bases. The germline V gene encodes CDR1 SGHNT and CDR2 YYREEE (reference sequence). The CDR3 spans 17 residues. V was pared by 1 base and J by 2 bases, with 5 bases of the junction left unmatched.

The rearrangement uses TRBV9 and TRBJ2-7; 8 bases line up with TRBD2. The J segment lost 1 base and the V segment lost 3 bases, leaving 6 bases of the junction unmatched. CDR3 length: 15 amino acids. Germline CDR1 is SGDLS and CDR2 is YYNGEE. CDR3 in amino acids: CASSESGSRSYEQYF. CDR3 sequence (DNA): TGTGCCAGCAGCGAAAGCGGGAGTCGGTCCTACGAGCAGTACTTC.

The V and J genes are TRBV7-9 and TRBJ1-2; D is possibly TRBD1 (6 bases). Germline V CDR1 and CDR2: SEHNR, FQNEAQ (reference sequence). The CDR3 spans 16 residues. With 2 bases removed from V and 0 bases from J, the gap between germline ends came to 13 bases. DNA of the CDR3: TGTGCCAGCAGCTTACGTGAAGGGGGACCTAACTATGGCTACACCTTC. Amino acid sequence: CASSLREGGPNYGYTF.